What follows describes a single T cell receptor beta chain. The sample is drawn from a study of blood T cell repertoires in COVID-19. Enrolled through a virtual design, the participants were between roughly 18 and 90 years of age and came from around 25 US areas. Here immunoSEQ multiplex PCR was the method, and the copy in TCRdb shows in-frame clones only, minus some. The repertoire holds approximately 270,000 clones, with around 93% as singletons. Trimming pared 5 bases from V and 9 bases from J, leaving 14 bases between. Germline CDR1 is SGHNT and CDR2 is YENEEA. This CDR3 has 13 amino acids. Sequencing used PBMCs or T cells enriched from blood (not recorded which). V gene TRBV11-3 combines with J gene TRBJ2-1; D perhaps matches TRBD2 (5 bases). This clonotype was obtained from a human donor in a cohort exposed to, infected with or recovered from COVID-19 (not recorded which). The donor label of this sample is uncertain. The CDR3 loop reads CASSRATAGEQFF. Here the CDR3 DNA reads TGTGCCAGCAGCCGGGCTACGGCGGGTGAGCAGTTCTTC.